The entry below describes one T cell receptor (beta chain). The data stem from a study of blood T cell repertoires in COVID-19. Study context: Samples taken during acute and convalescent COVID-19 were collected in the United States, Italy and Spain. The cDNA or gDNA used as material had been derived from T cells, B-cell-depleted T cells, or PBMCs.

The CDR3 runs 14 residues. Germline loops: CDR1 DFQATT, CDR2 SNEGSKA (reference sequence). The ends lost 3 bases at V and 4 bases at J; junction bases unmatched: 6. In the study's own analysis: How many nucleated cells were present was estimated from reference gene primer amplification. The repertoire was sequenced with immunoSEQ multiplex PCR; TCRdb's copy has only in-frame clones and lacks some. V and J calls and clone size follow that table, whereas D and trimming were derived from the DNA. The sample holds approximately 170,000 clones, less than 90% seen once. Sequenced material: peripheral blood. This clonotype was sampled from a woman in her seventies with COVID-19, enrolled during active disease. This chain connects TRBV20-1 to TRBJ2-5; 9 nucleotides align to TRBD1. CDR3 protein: CSASGQGIGETQYF. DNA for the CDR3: TGCAGTGCTAGTGGACAGGGGATCGGAGAGACCCAGTACTTC.